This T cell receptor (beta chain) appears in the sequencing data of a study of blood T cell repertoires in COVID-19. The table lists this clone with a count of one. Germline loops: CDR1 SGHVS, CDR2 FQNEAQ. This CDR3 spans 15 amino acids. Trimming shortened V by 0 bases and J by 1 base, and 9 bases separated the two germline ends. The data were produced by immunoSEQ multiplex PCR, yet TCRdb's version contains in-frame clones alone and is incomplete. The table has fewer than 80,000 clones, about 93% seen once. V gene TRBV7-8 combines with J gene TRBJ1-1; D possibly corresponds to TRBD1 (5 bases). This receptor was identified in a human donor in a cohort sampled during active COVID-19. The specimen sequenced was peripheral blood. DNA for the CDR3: TGTGCCAGCAGCTTAGCGGGGCGGGGGAACACTGAAGCTTTCTTT. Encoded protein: CASSLAGRGNTEAFF.